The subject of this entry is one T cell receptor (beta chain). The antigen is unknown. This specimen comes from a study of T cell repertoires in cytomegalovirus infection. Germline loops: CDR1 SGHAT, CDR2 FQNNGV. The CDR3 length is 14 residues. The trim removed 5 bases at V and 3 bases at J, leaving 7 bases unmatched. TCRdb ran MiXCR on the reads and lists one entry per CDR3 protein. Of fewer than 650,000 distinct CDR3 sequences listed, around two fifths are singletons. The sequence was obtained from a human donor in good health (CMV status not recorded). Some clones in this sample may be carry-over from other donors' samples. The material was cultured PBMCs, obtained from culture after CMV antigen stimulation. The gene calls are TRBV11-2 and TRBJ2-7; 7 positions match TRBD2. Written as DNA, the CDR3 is TGTGCCAGCAGCCCTAATCGCGGGGGCTACGAGCAGTACTTC. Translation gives CASSPNRGGYEQYF. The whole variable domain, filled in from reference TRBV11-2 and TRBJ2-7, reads EAGVAQSPRYKIIEKRQSVAFWCNPISGHATLYWYQQILGQGPKLLIQFQNNGVVDDSQLPKDRFSAERLKGVDSTLKIQPAKLEDSAVYLCASSPNRGGYEQYFGPGTRLTVT.